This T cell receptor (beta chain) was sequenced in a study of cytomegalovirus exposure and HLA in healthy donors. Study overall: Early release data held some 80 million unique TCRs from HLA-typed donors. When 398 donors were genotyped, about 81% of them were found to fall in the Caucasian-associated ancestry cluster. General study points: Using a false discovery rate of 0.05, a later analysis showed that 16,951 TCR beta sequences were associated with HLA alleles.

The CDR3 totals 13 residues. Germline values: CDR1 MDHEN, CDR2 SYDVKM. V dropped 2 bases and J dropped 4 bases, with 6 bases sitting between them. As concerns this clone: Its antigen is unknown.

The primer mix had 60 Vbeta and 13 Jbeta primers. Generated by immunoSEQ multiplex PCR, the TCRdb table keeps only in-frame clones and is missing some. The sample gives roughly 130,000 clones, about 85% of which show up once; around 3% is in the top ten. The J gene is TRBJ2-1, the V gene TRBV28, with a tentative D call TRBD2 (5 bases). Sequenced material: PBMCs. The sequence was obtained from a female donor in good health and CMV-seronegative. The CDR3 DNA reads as TGTGCCAGCAGTTTAACGGGGTACAATGAGCAGTTCTTC. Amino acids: CASSLTGYNEQFF. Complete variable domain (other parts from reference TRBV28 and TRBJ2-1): DVKVTQSSRYLVKRTGEKVFLECVQDMDHENMFWYRQDPGLGLRLIYFSYDVKMKEKGDIPEGYSVSREKKERFSLILESASTNQTSMYLCASSLTGYNEQFFGPGTRLTVL.